This entry lists 9 T cell receptor beta chains sequenced from one sample in a study of shared clonotypes between healthy human individuals. Profiling relied on immunoSEQ multiplex PCR, and the TCRdb table lists in-frame clones only, not all of them. The sample gives over 2 million clones, over 85% of which show up once; 1.1% is in the top ten. Terminally differentiated effector memory CD45RA+ cells were left out of the naive CD8 fraction, which was CD45RO-negative and positively selected for CCR7. The sequenced sample was naive CD8+ T cells sorted from blood. The source of these receptors is a man aged 18-30 years in good health.

The chain uses TRBV6-5 and TRBJ1-2; 10 nucleotides align to TRBD1. The J segment lost 6 bases and the V segment lost 2 bases, leaving 6 bases of the junction unmatched. From germline, CDR1 is MNHEY and CDR2 SVGAGI. CDR3 size: 15 residues. The CDR3 nucleotides are TGTGCCAGCAGTTACGTGTGGACAGGGGGGAATGGCTACACCTTC. This translates into CASSYVWTGGNGYTF.

This chain links TRBV6-6 with TRBJ2-1; D is unclear. The CDR3 totals 14 residues. CDR1 is MNHNY and CDR2 is SVGAGI in the germline V gene (reference sequence). Trimming shortened V by 4 bases and J by 7 bases, and 14 bases separated the two germline ends. The CDR3 coding sequence is TGTGCCAGCAGTTTTGGTGGATCGGTTAATGAGCAGTTCTTC. It yields the protein CASSFGGSVNEQFF.

This chain joins TRBV5-4 and TRBJ2-7; TRBD1 might be the D (6 bases). CDR1 SGHNT and CDR2 YYREEE come from the germline V gene (reference sequence). V lost 2 bases and J lost 6, with 15 bases in between. This CDR3 contains 14 residues. The CDR3 is CASSLGQGMGEQYF. For the CDR3, the DNA is TGTGCCAGCAGCTTAGGTCAGGGGATGGGCGAGCAGTACTTC.

The genes are TRBV5-4 and TRBJ2-3; D remains unclear. Germline values: CDR1 SGHNT, CDR2 YYREEE (reference sequence). The CDR3 length is 17 residues. The V gene lost 4 bases and the J gene lost 0 bases, with 18 bases spanning the gap. CDR3 region: CASSLGANNPSTDTQYF. The CDR3 DNA follows: TGTGCCAGCAGCCTTGGTGCGAACAACCCTAGCACAGATACGCAGTATTTT.

The chain recombines TRBV6-1 with TRBJ2-7, with TRBD1 matching over 7 bases. This CDR3 region has 15 residues. V dropped 0 bases and J dropped 2; count of bases not matched to a gene: 4. The germline gives CDR1 MNHNS, CDR2 SASEGT. CDR3 sequence reads: CASSEALDRAYEQYF. The CDR3, as DNA: TGTGCCAGCAGTGAAGCCCTTGACAGGGCCTACGAGCAGTACTTC.

The chain employs TRBV7-9 and TRBJ1-4; 10 positions match TRBD1. The J segment lost 13 bases and the V segment lost 4 bases, leaving 9 bases of the junction unmatched. CDR3 size: 14 residues. From germline, CDR1 is SEHNR and CDR2 FQNEAQ (reference sequence). CDR3 region: CASSSVGTGDRLFF. The CDR3 bases are TGTGCCAGCAGCTCTGTAGGGACAGGGGATAGACTGTTTTTT.

This chain connects TRBV7-9 to TRBJ2-1; 8 positions agree with TRBD1. Trimming at V came to 0 bases and at J to 3 bases, leaving 1 base not matched to a gene. This CDR3 contains 15 residues. CDR1 SEHNR and CDR2 FQNEAQ come from the germline V gene (reference sequence). The CDR3 loop reads CASSLAQGGYNEQFF. The CDR3 DNA is TGTGCCAGCAGCTTAGCACAGGGGGGCTACAATGAGCAGTTCTTC.

The gene calls are TRBV5-8 and TRBJ2-1; perhaps TRBD2 as D (5 bases). CDR1 and CDR2 (germline): SGHTS, YDEGEE. The CDR3 contains 13 residues. V gave up 10 bases and J gave up 1 base, with 12 bases separating them. CDR3 DNA sequence: TGTGCCGGCGAGCCGGGATCCTACAATGAGCAGTTCTTC. This codes for CAGEPGSYNEQFF.

This chain connects TRBV6-5 to TRBJ1-2; tentative D call: TRBD1 (5 bases). Germline V CDR1 and CDR2: MNHEY, SVGAGI. The CDR3 consists of 15 residues. Trimming pared 0 bases from V and 8 bases from J, leaving 16 bases between. The DNA for the CDR3 is TGTGCCAGCAGTTACTCCTCTGCAGGGACGGGGGGCTACACCTTC. Encoded protein: CASSYSSAGTGGYTF.